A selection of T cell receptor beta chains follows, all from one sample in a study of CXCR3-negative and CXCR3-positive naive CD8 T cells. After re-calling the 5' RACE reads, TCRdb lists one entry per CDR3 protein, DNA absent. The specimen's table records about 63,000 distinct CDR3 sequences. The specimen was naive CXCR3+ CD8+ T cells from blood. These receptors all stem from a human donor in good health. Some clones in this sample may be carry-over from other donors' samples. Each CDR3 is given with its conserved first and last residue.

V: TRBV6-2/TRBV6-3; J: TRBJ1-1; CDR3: CASSYSIGAGEAFF
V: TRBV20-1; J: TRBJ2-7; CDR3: CSARGTGNSYEQYF
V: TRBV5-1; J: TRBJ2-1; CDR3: CASQGGDEQFF
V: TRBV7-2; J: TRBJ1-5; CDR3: CASSLAGSNQPQHF
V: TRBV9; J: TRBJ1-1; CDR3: CASSDTGGTEAFF
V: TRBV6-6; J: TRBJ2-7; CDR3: CASTAPRQNPSGEQYF
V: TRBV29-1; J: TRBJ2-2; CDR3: CSAYREAGELFF
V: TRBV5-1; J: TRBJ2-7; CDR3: CASSSGQGQSSYEQYF
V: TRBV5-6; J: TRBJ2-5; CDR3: CASSWIGGETQYF
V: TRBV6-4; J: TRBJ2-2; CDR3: CASRPTGSDTGELFF
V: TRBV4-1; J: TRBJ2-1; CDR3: CASSQTPGGDNEQFF
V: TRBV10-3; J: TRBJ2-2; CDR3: CAISDWDRDTGELFF
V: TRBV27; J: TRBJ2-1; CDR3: CASSGLGLYTAEQFF
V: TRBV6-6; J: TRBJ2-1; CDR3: CASSSRLAGDNEQFF
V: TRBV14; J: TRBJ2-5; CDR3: CASSQSQTGEETQYF
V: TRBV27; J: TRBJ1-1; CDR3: CASSPWTDSMNTEAFF
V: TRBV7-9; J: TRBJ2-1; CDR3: CASSLVQATYNEQFF
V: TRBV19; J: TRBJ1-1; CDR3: CASSIGSRGYTEAFF
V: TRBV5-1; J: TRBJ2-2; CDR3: CASSLGGRVTGELFF
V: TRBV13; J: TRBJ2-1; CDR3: CASSLIGRFNEQFF
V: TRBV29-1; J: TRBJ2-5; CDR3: CSPGPPRCRYQEAQYF
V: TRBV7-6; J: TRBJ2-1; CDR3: CASSFRTGLGEQFF
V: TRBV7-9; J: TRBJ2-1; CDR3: CASSFWGYNEQFF
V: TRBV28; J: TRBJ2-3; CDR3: CASREAGVADTQYF
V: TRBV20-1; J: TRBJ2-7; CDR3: CSARPGQGYYEQYF
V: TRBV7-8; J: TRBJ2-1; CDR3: CASSLFLRGEQFF
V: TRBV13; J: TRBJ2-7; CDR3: CASSFAQGGSYEQYF
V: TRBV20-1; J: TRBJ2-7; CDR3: CSARVGDEQYF
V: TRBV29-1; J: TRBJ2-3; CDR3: CSVDEAHHSTDTQYF
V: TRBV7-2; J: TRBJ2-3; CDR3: CASSWQPSGGAGGEDTQYF
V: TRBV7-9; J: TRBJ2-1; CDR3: CASSFGTSGEYNEQFF
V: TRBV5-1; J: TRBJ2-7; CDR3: CASSLEAGEGYEQYF
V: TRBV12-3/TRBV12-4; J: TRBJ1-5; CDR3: CASSTMRGSNQPQHF
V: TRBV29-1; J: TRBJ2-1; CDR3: CSVSGLADNEQFF
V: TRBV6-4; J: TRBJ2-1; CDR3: CASSSGGANEQFF
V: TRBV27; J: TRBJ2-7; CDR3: CASSFTGQGFEQYF
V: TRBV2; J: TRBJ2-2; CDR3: CATSGGQQNTGELFF
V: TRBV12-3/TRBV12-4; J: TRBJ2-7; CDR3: CASSQEGAGDYEQYF
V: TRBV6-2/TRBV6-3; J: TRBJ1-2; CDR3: CASSYLNGGRGYTF
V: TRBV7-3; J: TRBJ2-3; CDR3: CASSRGLAGDTQYF
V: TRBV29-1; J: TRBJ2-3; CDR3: CSVELSTDTQYF
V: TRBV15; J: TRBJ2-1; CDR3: CATSTRGPLAEQFF
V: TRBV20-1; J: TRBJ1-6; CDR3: CSVRAGEESSPLHF
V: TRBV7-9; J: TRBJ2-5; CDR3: CASSWPRDSQETQYF
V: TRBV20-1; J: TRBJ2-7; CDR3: CSARDREVTSYEQYF
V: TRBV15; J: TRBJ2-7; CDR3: CATSPDRLYEQYF
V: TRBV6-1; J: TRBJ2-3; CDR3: CASSEGLAEAVFTDTQYF
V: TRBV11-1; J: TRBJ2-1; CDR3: CASSFDYYENEQFF
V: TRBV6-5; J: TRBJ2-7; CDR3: CASRRGTFLSSYEQYF
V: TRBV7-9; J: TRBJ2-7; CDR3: CASSPTSGSYEQYF
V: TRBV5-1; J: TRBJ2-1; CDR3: CASSLNRITGVDYNEQFF
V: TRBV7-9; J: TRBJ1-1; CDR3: CASSLAGTEAFF
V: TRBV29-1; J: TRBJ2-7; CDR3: CSVEERPYEQYF
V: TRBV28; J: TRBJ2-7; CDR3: CASSLRLAGSYEQYF